The clone carrying this T cell receptor (beta chain) came up many times. Its cognate antigen is unknown. The sample belongs to a study of shared clonotypes between healthy human individuals. Broader study findings: Sharing across four donors was highest in naive CD4 (roughly 5%) and lowest in memory CD8 (approximately 0.4%).

The repertoire was sequenced with immunoSEQ multiplex PCR; TCRdb's copy has only in-frame clones and lacks some. The sample has some 630,000 clones; about two thirds are singletons. The receptor was isolated from a woman between 25 and 40 years old in good health. Sequenced: memory CD4+ T cells sorted from blood. Specified subset: CD45RA-negative fraction.

The CDR3: CASSRSLGLAAYEQYF. Here the CDR3 DNA reads TGTGCCAGCAGCCGATCTTTAGGACTAGCGGCCTACGAGCAGTACTTC. The chain carries TRBV4-2 and TRBJ2-7; 10 bases map to TRBD2. The CDR3 covers 16 residues. Per the germline V gene, CDR1 is LGHNA and CDR2 is YNFKEQ. The ends lost 4 bases at V and 2 bases at J; junction bases unmatched: 8.